The T cell receptor beta chain described here comes from a study of pediatric ulcerative colitis. Rectal tissue came from one to two pinch biopsies taken at colonoscopy. Produced via immunoSEQ multiplex PCR; TCRdb's table is partial and in-frame only. The repertoire holds 23,000 or so clones, roughly two thirds seen once, with roughly 16% in the top ten. J lost 5 bases, V lost 1 base, and 6 bases had no gene match. This CDR3 contains 15 residues. Germline CDR1 and CDR2: SGHRS and YFSETQ. The sequence was obtained from a boy younger than 18 with severe ulcerative colitis. The chain joins TRBV5-1 to TRBJ2-1; TRBD2 matches at 7 bases. Sequencing used gut tissue. The CDR3 is CASSLSTSDHNEQFF. In nucleotides, the CDR3 is TGCGCCAGCAGCTTGAGTACTAGCGACCACAATGAGCAGTTCTTC.